This T cell receptor (beta chain) was captured by sequencing in a study of shared T cell receptors in the human thymus. The method was immunoSEQ multiplex PCR; TCRdb's version includes in-frame clones alone and lacks a portion of them. The sample includes hundreds of thousands of clones, 88% of them seen just once. Looked up from germline, CDR1 is LGHNA and CDR2 is YSLEER. The CDR3 contains 18 residues. The V and J ends lost 4 bases and 0 bases respectively, with 19 bases between them. These data are also associated with another study on human thymus T cells. That source notes: Thymus tissue was removed during corrective cardiac surgery. Across thymic and blood repertoires, the usage of V and J genes appeared to be biased. Highly overlapping thymic repertoires among unrelated individuals were reported in related research.

The chain employs TRBV4-3 and TRBJ2-1; D is possibly TRBD2 (5 bases). The sequence was obtained from a boy under two years old with a congenital heart defect. The sequencing sample was made of thymocytes. The CDR3 DNA is TGCGCCAGCAGCCGCAACCCGTTATCACGGGGCTCCTACAATGAGCAGTTCTTC. Amino acids: CASSRNPLSRGSYNEQFF.